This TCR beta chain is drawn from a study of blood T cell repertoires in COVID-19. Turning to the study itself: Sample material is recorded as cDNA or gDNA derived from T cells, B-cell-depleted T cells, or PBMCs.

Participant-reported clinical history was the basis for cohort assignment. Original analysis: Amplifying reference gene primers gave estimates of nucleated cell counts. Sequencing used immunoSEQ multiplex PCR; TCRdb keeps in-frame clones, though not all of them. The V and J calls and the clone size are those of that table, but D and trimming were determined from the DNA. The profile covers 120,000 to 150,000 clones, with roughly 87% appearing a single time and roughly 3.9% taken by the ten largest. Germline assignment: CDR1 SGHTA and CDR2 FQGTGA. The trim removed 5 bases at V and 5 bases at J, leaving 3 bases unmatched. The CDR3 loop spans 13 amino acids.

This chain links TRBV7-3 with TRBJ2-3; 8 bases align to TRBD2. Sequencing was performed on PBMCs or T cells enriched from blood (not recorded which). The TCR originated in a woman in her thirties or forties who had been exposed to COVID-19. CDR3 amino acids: CASSSAGGDTQYF. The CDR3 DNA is TGTGCCAGCAGCAGCGCGGGGGGAGATACGCAGTATTTT. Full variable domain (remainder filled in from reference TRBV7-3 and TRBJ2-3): GAGVSQTPSNKVTEKGKYVELRCDPISGHTALYWYRQSLGQGPEFLIYFQGTGAADDSGLPNDRFFAVRPEGSVSTLKIQRTERGDSAVYLCASSSAGGDTQYFGPGTRLTVL.